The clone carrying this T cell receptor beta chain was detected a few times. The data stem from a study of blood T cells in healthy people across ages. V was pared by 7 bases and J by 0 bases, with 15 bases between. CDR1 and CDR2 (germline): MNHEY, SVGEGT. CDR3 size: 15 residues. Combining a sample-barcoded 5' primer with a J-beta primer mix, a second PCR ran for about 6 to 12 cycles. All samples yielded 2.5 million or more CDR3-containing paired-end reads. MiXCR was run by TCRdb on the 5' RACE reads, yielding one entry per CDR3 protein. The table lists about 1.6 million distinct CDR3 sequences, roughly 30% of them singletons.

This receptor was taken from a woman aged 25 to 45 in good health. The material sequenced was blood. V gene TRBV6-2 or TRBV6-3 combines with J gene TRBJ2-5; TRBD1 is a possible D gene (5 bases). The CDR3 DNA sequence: TGTGCCAGCACCTACCCCCTAGGGGACCAAGAGACCCAGTACTTC. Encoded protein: CASTYPLGDQETQYF.